Following are 26 T cell receptor beta chains from one sample sequenced in a study of cytomegalovirus exposure and HLA in healthy donors. The PCR contained 60 Vbeta and 13 Jbeta primers. TCRdb's table, derived via immunoSEQ multiplex PCR, lists solely in-frame clones and lacks some. Among about 120,000 clones listed, around 79% were seen once. Specimen: PBMCs. Receptor source: a woman aged 40-49 years in good health and CMV-seronegative.

This clone turned up a few times. This chain joins TRBV18 and TRBJ2-7, with TRBD1 identical over 9 bases. The length of the CDR3 is 15 residues. Germline V CDR1 and CDR2: KGHSH, LQKENI. V lost 2 bases, J lost 3 bases, and 5 bases stayed unmatched. The CDR3 protein is CASSPRQGGLYEQYF. Written as DNA, the CDR3 is TGTGCCAGCTCACCAAGACAGGGGGGTCTCTACGAGCAGTACTTC. Full variable domain (rest looked up from reference TRBV18 and TRBJ2-7): NAGVMQNPRHLVRRRGQEARLRCSPMKGHSHVYWYRQLPEEGLKFMVYLQKENIIDESGMPKERFSAEFPKEGPSILRIQQVVRGDSAAYFCASSPRQGGLYEQYFGPGTRLTVT.

The rearrangement links TRBV28 to TRBJ2-2; perhaps TRBD1 as D (6 bases). V shed 6 bases and J shed 3 bases, with 14 bases lying between them. The CDR3 is 15 amino acids. In germline, CDR1 is MDHEN, CDR2 SYDVKM. The CDR3 sequence is CASRQQGSYTGELFF. The DNA for the CDR3 is TGTGCCAGCAGACAACAGGGCTCATACACCGGGGAGCTGTTTTTT.

The J gene is TRBJ2-7, the V gene TRBV6-1, with D possibly being TRBD1 (6 bases). The CDR3 runs to 14 residues. Per the germline V gene, CDR1 is MNHNS and CDR2 is SASEGT. The V end was cut by 5 bases, the J end by 0 bases, with 11 bases between. CDR3 coding DNA: TGTGCCAGCAGTCGGACAGCTAGCTCCTACGAGCAGTACTTC. Amino acids: CASSRTASSYEQYF.

This chain joins TRBV19 and TRBJ2-1, with 9 bases aligning to TRBD1. The J segment lost 8 bases and the V segment lost 5 bases, leaving 10 bases of the junction unmatched. Germline-derived CDR1 and CDR2 are LNHDA and SQIVND (reference sequence). The length of the CDR3 is 15 residues. This CDR3 is CASSPRTGAWDEQFF. The CDR3 coding sequence is TGTGCCAGTAGTCCGCGGACAGGGGCATGGGATGAGCAGTTCTTC.

The V and J genes are TRBV27 and TRBJ2-5, with 8 nucleotides matching TRBD1. The V gene's germline CDR1 is MNHEY and CDR2 SMNVEV (reference sequence). With V trimmed by 6 bases and J by 7 bases, 10 bases remained unmatched. CDR3 length: 14 amino acids. The chain's CDR3 is CASSKNRGYGTQYF. CDR3 coding DNA: TGTGCCAGCAGCAAAAACAGGGGGTACGGGACCCAGTACTTC.

This clone occurred once. CDR3 amino acids: CASSLGQGFPEAFF. Here the CDR3 DNA reads TGTGCCAGCAGCTTGGGACAGGGGTTCCCTGAAGCTTTCTTT. The V gene is TRBV5-6, the J gene TRBJ1-1, with TRBD1 matching over 8 bases. The CDR3 loop spans 14 amino acids. The V and J ends lost 0 bases and 6 bases, in that order; junction bases with no gene match: 4. Per the germline V gene, CDR1 is SGHDT and CDR2 is YYEEEE.

The CDR3 DNA sequence: TGCGCCAGCAGCCGTCTAGTGTCGGGGGGCGACGCAGATACGCAGTATTTT. Amino acids: CASSRLVSGGDADTQYF. This chain links TRBV5-1 with TRBJ2-3; TRBD2 might be the D (7 bases). The CDR3 runs to 17 residues. Deletions cut 4 bases from V and 4 bases from J, with 22 bases between. CDR1 SGHRS and CDR2 YFSETQ come from the germline V gene.

This clone was counted a few times. The chain recombines TRBV6-4 with TRBJ2-2; possibly TRBD1 for D (7 bases). The germline gives CDR1 MRHNA, CDR2 SNTAGT. This CDR3 is built from 14 residues. The V and J ends lost 4 bases and 7 bases respectively, with 13 bases between them. The CDR3 DNA reads as TGTGCCAGCAGTGCCACAGGGGAGGTCGGGGAGCTGTTTTTT. Amino acids: CASSATGEVGELFF.

This clone appeared once. The chain combines TRBV25-1 with TRBJ2-5; TRBD2 agrees at 13 bases. The germline CDR1 and CDR2 sequences are MGHDK and SYGVNS. The CDR3 has 18 amino acids. V dropped 4 bases and J dropped 3; count of bases not matched to a gene: 11. The DNA of the CDR3 is TGTGCCAGCAGTGGGAGGCTGACTAGCGGGAGGCTTGAAGAGACCCAGTACTTC. Amino acid sequence: CASSGRLTSGRLEETQYF.

This clone was seen a few times. This chain connects TRBV4-3 to TRBJ1-2; TRBD1 matches at 12 bases. This CDR3 region has 15 residues. Germline V CDR1 and CDR2: LGHNA, YSLEER. V dropped 1 base and J dropped 8; count of bases not matched to a gene: 5. CDR3 residues: CASSQAWDRGRGYTF. The CDR3 DNA sequence: TGCGCCAGCAGCCAAGCCTGGGACAGGGGGCGAGGCTACACCTTC.

The chain couples TRBV28 to TRBJ2-1; 14 bases are a match to TRBD2. The germline V gene encodes CDR1 MDHEN and CDR2 SYDVKM. The J segment lost 7 bases and the V segment lost 6 bases, leaving 8 bases of the junction unmatched. The CDR3 runs 16 residues. The CDR3 region is CASRSPGLAGVNEQFF. CDR3 nucleotides: TGTGCCAGCAGGTCCCCGGGACTAGCGGGAGTAAATGAGCAGTTCTTC.

V is TRBV5-4 and J is TRBJ2-1, with D tentatively TRBD1 (6 bases). V was shortened by 1 base and J by 6 bases, with 14 bases between the two germline ends. Germline V gives CDR1 SGHNT, CDR2 YYREEE (reference sequence). This CDR3 is 15 amino acids long. The CDR3 coding sequence is TGTGCCAGCAGCTTGACGGCAGGGGTTACCAATGAGCAGTTCTTC. Translated: CASSLTAGVTNEQFF.

This clone has just a few counts. This rearrangement joins TRBV14 to TRBJ1-2, with a possible D match to TRBD1 (5 bases). Trimming took 3 bases from V and 3 from J, leaving 8 bases between them. Germline V gene sequence: CDR1 SGHDN, CDR2 FVKESK. This CDR3 is 13 amino acids long. CDR3 sequence: CASSQAGYYGYTF. CDR3 DNA: TGTGCCAGCAGCCAGGCAGGGTACTATGGCTACACCTTC. Full variable domain (missing parts from reference TRBV14 and TRBJ1-2): EAGVTQFPSHSVIEKGQTVTLRCDPISGHDNLYWYRRVMGKEIKFLLHFVKESKQDESGMPNNRFLAERTGGTYSTLKVQPAELEDSGVYFCASSQAGYYGYTFGSGTRLTVV.

V and J are TRBV7-2 and TRBJ2-3, with D possibly being TRBD2 (6 bases). The CDR3 consists of 16 residues. V was trimmed by 3 bases and J by 1 base, leaving 14 bases between them. Germline CDR1 SGHTA, CDR2 FQGNSA. The CDR3 here is CASSFEPGLRTDTQYF. In DNA form, the CDR3 reads TGTGCCAGCAGCTTCGAACCGGGACTTCGCACAGATACGCAGTATTTT.

This chain links TRBV6-4 with TRBJ2-3; 8 nucleotides match TRBD2. CDR1 MRHNA and CDR2 SNTAGT come from the germline V gene. The trim removed 6 bases at V and 5 bases at J, leaving 7 bases unmatched. The CDR3 extends over 14 amino acids. CDR3: CASSQAGDLDTQYF. In nucleotides, the CDR3 is TGTGCCAGCAGCCAAGCGGGAGACTTAGATACGCAGTATTTT.

CDR3 region: CASSFSGTGGNSLHF. In DNA, the CDR3 is TGTGCCAGCAGCTTCTCCGGGACAGGGGGCAATTCCCTCCACTTT. This sequence joins TRBV5-6 and TRBJ1-6, with TRBD1 matching over 12 bases. V lost 2 bases to trimming and J lost 14 bases; unmatched junction nucleotides: 8. Germline CDR1 and CDR2: SGHDT and YYEEEE. This CDR3 contains 15 residues.

The chain employs TRBV7-9 and TRBJ1-4, with 9 bases lining up with TRBD1. Germline lookup yields CDR1 SEHNR and CDR2 FQNEAQ (reference sequence). The CDR3 is 14 amino acids. V was pared by 5 bases and J by 8 bases, with 6 bases of the junction left unmatched. Written as DNA, the CDR3 is TGTGCCAGCAGCGCCCGCGGGACAGGGGAAAAACTGTTTTTT. Its protein product is CASSARGTGEKLFF.

The V gene is TRBV4-2, the J gene TRBJ1-3; D not certain. The germline CDR1 and CDR2 sequences are LGHNA and YNFKEQ. This CDR3 contains 15 residues. Between the trimmed V and J ends, which lost 3 bases and 0 bases, there was a span of 9 bases. CDR3: CASSQGIDSGNTIYF. CDR3 bases: TGTGCCAGCAGCCAGGGCATTGACTCTGGAAACACCATATATTTT.

This clone was seen a handful of times. V is TRBV28 and J is TRBJ2-7, with 11 bases that match TRBD2. The germline V gene has CDR1 MDHEN and CDR2 SYDVKM. V lost 8 bases and J lost 2; bases outside the gene matches: 2. This CDR3 region has 13 residues. The CDR3 loop is CASRSGGAYEQYF. The CDR3 DNA follows: TGTGCCAGCCGTAGCGGGGGGGCCTACGAGCAGTACTTC.

This sequence joins TRBV18 and TRBJ2-5; D is uncertain. This CDR3 spans 13 amino acids. Trimming took 3 bases from V and 4 from J, leaving 9 bases between them. Germline CDR1 is KGHSH and CDR2 is LQKENI. The DNA for the CDR3 is TGTGCCAGCTCACCTAACGGCGGAGAGACCCAGTACTTC. Translation gives CASSPNGGETQYF.

V gene TRBV30 combines with J gene TRBJ2-1, with D tentatively TRBD1 (6 bases). Trimming left V 5 bases short and J 12 bases short, with 23 bases between. This CDR3 contains 14 residues. Germline lookup yields CDR1 GTSNPN and CDR2 SVGIG (reference sequence). CDR3 protein: CAWGSTPGEGGQFF. The CDR3 DNA is TGTGCCTGGGGTTCGACCCCAGGGGAAGGGGGGCAGTTCTTC.

The rearrangement links TRBV4-3 to TRBJ2-3; D is ambiguous. V was clipped by 0 bases and J by 2 bases, with 9 bases between them. The CDR3 totals 15 residues. In germline, CDR1 is LGHNA, CDR2 YSLEER. Written as DNA, the CDR3 is TGCGCCAGCAGCCAAGAGCGCGCTAACACAGATACGCAGTATTTT. Its translation is CASSQERANTDTQYF.

V and J are TRBV7-2 and TRBJ2-1; D is perhaps TRBD2 (6 bases). Per germline, CDR1 SGHTA and CDR2 FQGNSA. The V gene lost 5 bases and the J gene lost 2 bases, with 19 bases spanning the gap. This CDR3 spans 17 amino acids. CDR3 protein: CASSARPAGQTYNEQFF. CDR3 bases: TGTGCCAGCAGCGCCCGACCGGCGGGGCAGACCTACAATGAGCAGTTCTTC.

This clone occurred once. The chain uses TRBV15 and TRBJ2-5; TRBD2 aligns across 7 bases. Unmatched junction bases numbered 17, after V lost 5 bases and J lost 5 bases. The CDR3 runs 17 residues. CDR1 and CDR2 (germline): LNHNV, YYDKDF (reference sequence). The CDR3 protein is CATSAPPGLEMRETQYF. The CDR3 nucleotides are TGTGCCACCAGCGCCCCACCAGGACTAGAGATGAGGGAGACCCAGTACTTC. Variable domain in full (rest from reference TRBV15 and TRBJ2-5): DAMVIQNPRYQVTQFGKPVTLSCSQTLNHNVMYWYQQKSSQAPKLLFHYYDKDFNNEADTPDNFQSRRPNTSFCFLDIRSPGLGDTAMYLCATSAPPGLEMRETQYFGPGTRLLVL.

This clone showed up just a few times. The V call is TRBV18, the J call TRBJ2-7; D may be TRBD2 (6 bases). Germline assignment: CDR1 KGHSH and CDR2 LQKENI. V lost 2 bases and J 0 bases, leaving 14 bases between the germline ends. The CDR3 is made up of 16 amino acids. Here the CDR3 reads CASSPFGRTNSYEQYF. CDR3 coding DNA: TGTGCCAGCTCACCATTTGGCAGGACTAACTCCTACGAGCAGTACTTC.

J is TRBJ2-7 and V is TRBV12-5, with 13 bases lining up with TRBD2. Germline values: CDR1 LGHNT, CDR2 FRNRAP. The CDR3 covers 16 residues. The V gene end was trimmed by 2 bases and the J gene end by 6 bases; junction bases not matched to a gene: 7. The CDR3: CASGLILAGGPVEQYF. CDR3 DNA: TGTGCTAGTGGTTTGATACTAGCGGGAGGGCCTGTCGAGCAGTACTTC.